The sequence of this T cell receptor beta chain was determined in a study of OX40 agonist ivuxolimab in advanced cancers. The data were produced by immunoSEQ multiplex PCR, yet TCRdb's version contains in-frame clones alone and is incomplete. The sample has about 88,000 clones, 70% to 85% seen once. The CDR3 runs to 11 residues. Looked up from germline, CDR1 is MNHNS and CDR2 is SASEGT. V was pared by 6 bases and J by 5 bases, with 7 bases between. The sequencing here drew on CD4+ or CD8+ T cells sorted from blood, taken in a trial of the OX40 agonist ivuxolimab. J is TRBJ1-1 and V is TRBV6-1; D unresolved. The receptor was derived from an adult with an advanced solid tumor such as melanoma, head and neck, liver or kidney cancer. The CDR3 is CASRVVTEAFF. The CDR3 region has the DNA TGTGCCAGCAGGGTGGTGACTGAAGCTTTCTTT.